The 8 T cell receptor beta chains listed next were all sequenced from one sample in a study of blood T cell repertoires in COVID-19. Measured with immunoSEQ multiplex PCR; TCRdb has only the in-frame clones, and not every one. The sample has more than 400,000 clones, 75% to 90% seen once. Sample: PBMCs or T cells enriched from blood (not recorded which). The source of these receptors is a woman aged 18 to 35 who had recovered from COVID-19.

The gene calls are TRBV18 and TRBJ1-1; 9 bases agree with TRBD1. Germline CDR1 is KGHSH and CDR2 is LQKENI. Trimming took 3 bases from V and 3 from J; bases not matched to a gene: 5. There are 15 residues in the CDR3. The CDR3 loop is CASSPGTGLDTEAFF. In nucleotides, the CDR3 is TGTGCCAGCTCACCCGGGACAGGGTTGGACACTGAAGCTTTCTTT.

The genes are TRBV6-5 and TRBJ2-7; D might be TRBD2 (5 bases). V lost 6 bases, J lost 7 bases, and 19 bases lay in between. CDR3 size: 14 residues. CDR1 MNHEY and CDR2 SVGAGI come from the germline V gene. Here the CDR3 DNA reads TGTGCCAGCAGGCCCGGACTTGGCATAGGGGAGCAGTACTTC. This translates into CASRPGLGIGEQYF.

In its sample, this clone was seen once. V usage is TRBV5-1 and J usage is TRBJ1-6, with 8 bases that match TRBD1. Germline values: CDR1 SGHRS, CDR2 YFSETQ. V lost 0 bases and J lost 8; bases outside the gene matches: 4. This CDR3 has 15 residues. The CDR3 loop is CASSLGQGFDSPLHF. The CDR3 DNA reads as TGCGCCAGCAGCTTGGGACAGGGGTTCGATTCACCCCTCCACTTT.

This rearrangement joins TRBV12-3 or TRBV12-4 to TRBJ1-1; D is unclear. This CDR3 region has 12 residues. V shed 3 bases and J shed 5 bases, with 7 bases lying between them. CDR3 amino acids: CASSFRRTEAFF. Written as DNA, the CDR3 is TGTGCCAGCAGTTTTAGGAGGACTGAAGCTTTCTTT.

The chain carries TRBV11-2 and TRBJ2-5; 9 bases agree with TRBD2. The CDR3 length is 16 residues. The V and J ends lost 0 bases and 3 bases, in that order; junction bases with no gene match: 5. Germline V CDR1 and CDR2: SGHAT, FQNNGV. The CDR3 region is CASSLDLASGEETQYF. The CDR3 nucleotides are TGTGCCAGCAGCTTAGATCTGGCTAGCGGGGAAGAGACCCAGTACTTC. Full variable domain (outside the CDR3, taken from reference TRBV11-2 and TRBJ2-5): EAGVAQSPRYKIIEKRQSVAFWCNPISGHATLYWYQQILGQGPKLLIQFQNNGVVDDSQLPKDRFSAERLKGVDSTLKIQPAKLEDSAVYLCASSLDLASGEETQYFGPGTRLLVL.

This clone turned up a few times. The V gene is TRBV29-1, the J gene TRBJ1-1; 7 nucleotides agree with TRBD1. The germline V gene encodes CDR1 SQVTM and CDR2 ANQGSEA. CDR3 length: 13 amino acids. Trimming cost V 7 bases and J 3 bases; bases outside gene matches: 8. DNA of the CDR3: TGCAGCGGAAGACAGGGTTTGGACACTGAAGCTTTCTTT. It yields the protein CSGRQGLDTEAFF.

A single count supports this clone. The chain links TRBV29-1 to TRBJ2-5, with D perhaps matching TRBD1 (5 bases). The CDR3 is made up of 12 amino acids. The ends were cut back, 8 bases at V and 1 base at J, with 11 bases in the middle. Germline V gives CDR1 SQVTM, CDR2 ANQGSEA. The CDR3, as DNA: TGCAGCACGACAGTGCTCCAAGAGACCCAGTACTTC. Its protein is CSTTVLQETQYF.

V and J are TRBV7-2 and TRBJ1-5, with D maybe TRBD1 (6 bases). Trimming removed 5 bases from V and 6 bases from J, with 23 bases in between. The CDR3 is 17 residues long. Germline assignment: CDR1 SGHTA and CDR2 FQGNSA. CDR3 protein: CASSPTGLEQTGQPQHF. For the CDR3, the DNA is TGTGCCAGCAGCCCTACAGGGTTGGAGCAGACTGGTCAGCCCCAGCATTTT. The entire variable domain, with the rest obtained from reference TRBV7-2 and TRBJ1-5, is as follows: GAGVSQSPSNKVTEKGKDVELRCDPISGHTALYWYRQSLGQGLEFLIYFQGNSAPDKSGLPSDRFSAERTGGSVSTLTIQRTQQEDSAVYLCASSPTGLEQTGQPQHFGDGTRLSIL.